These 17 T cell receptor beta chains came from one sample sequenced in a study of cytomegalovirus exposure and HLA in healthy donors. PCR used 60 Vbeta primers and 13 Jbeta primers. Using immunoSEQ multiplex PCR, the repertoire was profiled, and TCRdb retains in-frame clones only, with some absent. In the table there are fewer than 150,000 clones, approximately 70% of which are singletons. Material: PBMCs. The receptor source for this set is a human donor in good health.

This clone showed up just a few times. This chain joins TRBV5-1 and TRBJ2-7, with TRBD1 matching over 7 bases. The CDR3 contains 15 residues. The germline V gene has CDR1 SGHRS and CDR2 YFSETQ. J gave up 2 bases and V 0 bases, and 5 bases lay outside the gene matches. CDR3 sequence reads: CASSLGPGTAYEQYF. CDR3 in DNA: TGCGCCAGCAGCTTGGGTCCCGGGACAGCCTACGAGCAGTACTTC.

The chain combines TRBV6-1 with TRBJ2-1; a possible D gene is TRBD2 (5 bases). Deletions cut 1 base from V and 7 bases from J, with 14 bases between. Germline values: CDR1 MNHNS, CDR2 SASEGT. There are 15 residues in the CDR3. CDR3 in DNA: TGTGCCAGCAGTGAAGAGGCGGGCAGTAGTAATGAGCAGTTCTTC. This gives the protein CASSEEAGSSNEQFF.

The rearrangement links TRBV28 to TRBJ2-7, with TRBD2 matching over 12 bases. The germline V gene encodes CDR1 MDHEN and CDR2 SYDVKM. The CDR3 contains 15 residues. The V and J ends lost 6 bases and 1 base, in that order; junction bases with no gene match: 4. The CDR3 nucleotides read TGTGCCAGCAGCCTTGGACTAGCGGGATCCTACGAGCAGTACTTC. Its translation: CASSLGLAGSYEQYF. The variable domain in full, with the rest retrieved from reference TRBV28 and TRBJ2-7, is DVKVTQSSRYLVKRTGEKVFLECVQDMDHENMFWYRQDPGLGLRLIYFSYDVKMKEKGDIPEGYSVSREKKERFSLILESASTNQTSMYLCASSLGLAGSYEQYFGPGTRLTVT.

The gene calls are TRBV9 and TRBJ2-7, with 9 bases identical to TRBD2. The V gene end was trimmed by 3 bases and the J gene end by 0 bases; junction bases not matched to a gene: 1. Germline V gene lookup returns CDR1 SGDLS and CDR2 YYNGEE. The CDR3 has 14 residues. The CDR3 DNA reads TGTGCCAGCAGCGAGACTAGCGGCTCCTACGAGCAGTACTTC. Residues: CASSETSGSYEQYF.

The chain uses TRBV15 and TRBJ2-1; the match to TRBD2 covers 14 bases. From germline, CDR1 is LNHNV and CDR2 YYDKDF (reference sequence). The CDR3 runs 16 residues. Trimming took 5 bases from V and 4 from J; bases not matched to a gene: 4. The CDR3 region is CATSAGLAGGYNEQFF. The CDR3 nucleotides read TGTGCCACCAGCGCCGGACTAGCGGGGGGATACAATGAGCAGTTCTTC.

V is TRBV7-2 and J is TRBJ2-1, with 8 bases that match TRBD2. CDR1 SGHTA and CDR2 FQGNSA come from the germline V gene. V shed 8 bases, J shed 1 base, and the junction held 4 bases outside the gene matches. The CDR3 runs 14 residues. In nucleotides, the CDR3 is TGTGCCAGCCTTCGCGGGAGGTCCTACAATGAGCAGTTCTTC. Translated: CASLRGRSYNEQFF.

This chain joins TRBV2 and TRBJ1-2; maybe TRBD1 (5 bases). This CDR3 has 13 residues. V dropped 3 bases and J dropped 3 bases, with 8 bases sitting between them. Germline loops: CDR1 SNHLY, CDR2 FYNNEI. The CDR3 reads CASSETVYYGYTF. CDR3 DNA: TGTGCCAGCAGTGAGACAGTCTACTATGGCTACACCTTC. Full variable domain (missing parts from reference TRBV2 and TRBJ1-2): EPEVTQTPSHQVTQMGQEVILRCVPISNHLYFYWYRQILGQKVEFLVSFYNNEISEKSEIFDDQFSVERPDGSNFTLKIRSTKLEDSAMYFCASSETVYYGYTFGSGTRLTVV.

The gene calls are TRBV18 and TRBJ2-1, with TRBD2 matching over 7 bases. The CDR3 covers 16 residues. Germline values: CDR1 KGHSH, CDR2 LQKENI. Trimming at V came to 0 bases and at J to 7 bases, leaving 9 bases not matched to a gene. The CDR3 nucleotides read TGTGCCAGCTCACCACCGGGGGGGGGAGTATCGAATGAGCAGTTCTTC. Residues: CASSPPGGGVSNEQFF.

The chain has TRBV6-6 and TRBJ1-1, with D hard to call. The CDR3 totals 13 residues. V was trimmed by 6 bases and J by 0 bases, leaving 8 bases between them. From germline, CDR1 is MNHNY and CDR2 SVGAGI (reference sequence). Here the CDR3 reads CASRDTLNTEAFF. The CDR3 DNA reads TGTGCCAGCAGAGACACCTTGAACACTGAAGCTTTCTTT.

The chain couples TRBV6-5 to TRBJ1-2, with D hard to call. The V end lost 0 bases, the J end lost 6 bases, and 11 bases lay between the germline ends. The CDR3 totals 14 residues. Germline assignment: CDR1 MNHEY and CDR2 SVGAGI. The CDR3 DNA is TGTGCCAGCAGTTACTCAGGAGGGAGGGATGGCTACACCTTC. It yields the protein CASSYSGGRDGYTF.

The chain uses TRBV7-2 and TRBJ2-1, with 11 positions matching TRBD2. Germline CDR1 and CDR2: SGHTA and FQGNSA. The CDR3 has 14 amino acids. The J segment lost 8 bases and the V segment lost 6 bases, leaving 6 bases of the junction unmatched. The CDR3 nucleotides are TGTGCCAGCAGGCATACTAGCGGGAGCGATGAGCAGTTCTTC. This gives the protein CASRHTSGSDEQFF.

CDR3 residues: CASRDRAGPEETQYF. CDR3 nucleotide sequence: TGTGCCAGCAGGGACCGGGCGGGACCGGAAGAGACCCAGTACTTC. This chain connects TRBV7-9 to TRBJ2-5, with D possibly TRBD2 on 6 matching bases. The CDR3 has 15 residues. Germline-derived CDR1 and CDR2 are SEHNR and FQNEAQ (reference sequence). V was clipped by 6 bases and J by 3 bases, with 17 bases between them.

V is TRBV29-1 and J is TRBJ2-5; D might be TRBD2 (6 bases). The DNA end lines up better with TRBJ2-7; the J call may be wrong. This CDR3 comprises 12 residues. CDR1 SQVTM and CDR2 ANQGSEA come from the germline V gene. In DNA form, the CDR3 reads TGCAGCGTTGGCCCAGGAGGGGACGAGCAGTACTTC. This sequence encodes CSVGPGGDEQYF.

The CDR3 protein is CASSRTGGNTEAFF. The CDR3 DNA follows: TGTGCCAGCAGCCGGACAGGTGGGAACACTGAAGCTTTCTTT. The rearrangement links TRBV6-5 to TRBJ1-1; 7 bases agree with TRBD1. Germline V gene data show CDR1 as MNHEY and CDR2 as SVGAGI. V lost 6 bases, J lost 1 base, and 5 bases stayed unmatched. The CDR3 covers 14 residues.

This clone was found a few times. The chain joins TRBV19 to TRBJ1-1; D might be TRBD1 (6 bases). The CDR3 spans 15 residues. The V and J ends lost 5 bases and 2 bases respectively, with 15 bases between them. The germline V gene encodes CDR1 LNHDA and CDR2 SQIVND (reference sequence). CDR3 in amino acids: CASSARGGHNTEAFF. In nucleotides, the CDR3 is TGTGCCAGTAGTGCCCGCGGGGGGCATAACACTGAAGCTTTCTTT.

DNA for the CDR3: TGTGCCAGCAGCGCTTGGGACAGGCCAAACTATGGCTACACCTTC. It yields the protein CASSAWDRPNYGYTF. The chain couples TRBV5-6 to TRBJ1-2, with 8 bases identical to TRBD1. The junction had 7 bases not matched to a gene; V was cut back by 4 bases and J by 2 bases. Germline CDR1 is SGHDT and CDR2 is YYEEEE. The CDR3 has 15 amino acids.

This chain uses TRBV20-1 with TRBJ2-7, with TRBD1 identical over 8 bases. Germline assignment: CDR1 DFQATT and CDR2 SNEGSKA (reference sequence). This CDR3 comprises 10 residues. The CDR3 DNA sequence: TGCAGCGCGACAGGGGAAGAGCAGTACTTC. Protein sequence: CSATGEEQYF.